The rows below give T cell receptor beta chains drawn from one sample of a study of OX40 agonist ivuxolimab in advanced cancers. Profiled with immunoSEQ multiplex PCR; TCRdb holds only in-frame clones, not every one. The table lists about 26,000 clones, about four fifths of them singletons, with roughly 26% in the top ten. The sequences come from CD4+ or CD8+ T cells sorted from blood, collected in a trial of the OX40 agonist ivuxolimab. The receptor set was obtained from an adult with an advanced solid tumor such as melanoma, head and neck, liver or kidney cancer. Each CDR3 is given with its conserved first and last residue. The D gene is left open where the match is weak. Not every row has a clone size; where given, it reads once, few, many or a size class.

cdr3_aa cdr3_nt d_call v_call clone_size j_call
CASSPTSGEQYF TGTGCCAGCAGCCCGACTAGCGGGGAGCAGTACTTC TRBD2 TRBV28 once TRBJ2-7
CASRGGEQYF TGTGCCAGCCGGGGTGGAGAGCAGTACTTC . TRBV2 . TRBJ2-7
CAWSFDRVLTYEQYF TGTGCCTGGAGTTTCGACAGGGTCCTGACCTACGAGCAGTACTTC TRBD1 TRBV30 . TRBJ2-7
CASSQDREGGTEAFF TGCGCCAGCAGCCAAGATCGGGAGGGGGGCACTGAAGCTTTCTTT . TRBV4-1 . TRBJ1-1
CASSAGYSYEQYF TGTGCCAGCAGCGCAGGGTACTCCTACGAGCAGTACTTC . TRBV2 . TRBJ2-7
CASSLRTSGGFDEQFF TGTGCCAGTAGCCTCCGGACTAGCGGGGGGTTTGATGAGCAGTTCTTC TRBD2 TRBV19 . TRBJ2-1
CASSFEQGLIGEQYF TGCGCCAGCAGCTTCGAACAGGGTTTGATTGGCGAGCAGTACTTC . TRBV5-1 . TRBJ2-7
CASSQGSSQPQHF TGTGCCAGCAGCCAGGGATCCTCGCAGCCCCAGCATTTT . TRBV27 . TRBJ1-5
CASGSLSVLTF TGTGCCAGCGGCTCCCTCTCCGTTCTGACCTTC . TRBV28 few TRBJ1-2
CASSPRETQYF TGTGCCAGCTCACCAAGGGAGACCCAGTACTTC . TRBV18 . TRBJ2-5
CATYTGPGAEAFF TGCGCCACTTATACAGGCCCTGGGGCTGAAGCTTTCTTT . TRBV10-2 . TRBJ1-1
CASTLVGTFSYEQYF TGTGCCAGCACCTTAGTGGGGACATTCTCCTACGAGCAGTACTTC . TRBV6-1 . TRBJ2-7
CASSVGRASGSGHEQYF TGTGCCAGCAGCGTAGGGCGGGCTAGCGGGAGTGGTCACGAGCAGTACTTC TRBD2 TRBV9 . TRBJ2-7
CATYSPFNLEQYF TGTGCCACCTACTCCCCTTTCAATCTCGAGCAGTACTTC . TRBV6-5 . TRBJ2-7
CASSYGTGHEKLFF TGTGCCAGCAGCTACGGGACAGGGCATGAAAAACTGTTTTTT TRBD1 TRBV5-5 . TRBJ1-4
CASSTSGTEYEQYF TGTGCCAGCAGCACCTCCGGGACAGAATACGAGCAGTACTTC TRBD1 TRBV7-9 . TRBJ2-7
CASSPLGGDTEAFF TGTGCCAGCAGTCCCCTGGGGGGGGACACTGAAGCTTTCTTT . TRBV28 . TRBJ1-1
CASSLVSVSWEQYF TGTGCCAGCAGCTTAGTGTCGGTTTCCTGGGAGCAGTACTTC . TRBV11-2 . TRBJ2-7
CASSYDYTDTQYF TGTGCCAGCAGTTACGACTACACAGATACGCAGTATTTT . TRBV6-4 . TRBJ2-3
CASSAVGDTQYF TGTGCCAGCAGCGCCGTTGGTGATACGCAGTATTTT . TRBV7-3 . TRBJ2-3
CASSSHRGLTVEEYF TGTGCCAGCAGCTCCCACAGGGGGCTGACCGTCGAAGAGTACTTC TRBD1 TRBV11-2 few TRBJ2-7
CASSLWASGAITDTQYF TGTGCCAGCAGCTTATGGGCTAGCGGGGCGATCACAGATACGCAGTATTTT TRBD2 TRBV7-8 . TRBJ2-3
CASSLGDTAYNEQFF TGTGCCAGCAGCTTAGGGGATACCGCCTACAATGAGCAGTTCTTC . TRBV7-7 . TRBJ2-1
CASSQATVDEQYF TGTGCCAGCAGCCAAGCTACGGTGGACGAGCAGTACTTC . TRBV9 . TRBJ2-7
CASSFVSGNTIYF TGTGCCAGCAGCTTTGTCTCTGGAAACACCATATATTTT . TRBV7-8 . TRBJ1-3
CASSLGQGVYEQYF TGTGCCAGCAGCTTAGGACAGGGTGTCTACGAGCAGTACTTC TRBD1 TRBV7-2 . TRBJ2-7
CASSPRLESNQPQHF TGTGCCAGTAGCCCGCGGCTAGAGAGCAATCAGCCCCAGCATTTT . TRBV19 few TRBJ1-5
CAWSAQETQYF TGTGCCTGGAGCGCACAAGAGACCCAGTACTTC . TRBV30 . TRBJ2-5
CASSPVLGRVSYEQYF TGTGCCAGCTCACCAGTCCTGGGCCGAGTCTCCTACGAGCAGTACTTC . TRBV18 . TRBJ2-7
CASNRGATIYF TGTGCCAGCAACCGGGGGGCCACCATATATTTT . TRBV28 few TRBJ1-3
CASSAKDRGETQYF TGTGCCAGCAGCGCGAAGGACAGAGGAGAGACCCAGTACTTC . TRBV7-9 . TRBJ2-5
CASSEWSAGNSGNTIYF TGTGCCAGCAGTGAGTGGTCGGCAGGGAACTCTGGAAACACCATATATTTT . TRBV2 . TRBJ1-3
CAWSPGTATNTQYF TGTGCCTGGAGTCCCGGGACAGCGACCAATACGCAGTATTTT TRBD1 TRBV30 . TRBJ2-3
CASSFDRPYEQYF TGTGCCAGCAGCTTTGACAGACCCTACGAGCAGTACTTC . TRBV7-2 . TRBJ2-7
CASSPLGGAQTGYTF TGTGCCAGCAGCCCTTTGGGGGGGGCGCAGACTGGCTACACCTTC . TRBV7-3 . TRBJ1-2
CASSSPGRNPTDTQYF TGTGCCAGCAGCTCCCCTGGGCGGAATCCCACAGATACGCAGTATTTT . TRBV5-4 . TRBJ2-3
CASSLSPGLAGGGNEQFF TGTGCCAGCAGCTTAAGTCCGGGACTAGCGGGAGGCGGCAATGAGCAGTTCTTC TRBD2 TRBV28 . TRBJ2-1
CASSPGWETQYF TGTGCCAGCTCACCAGGTTGGGAGACCCAGTACTTC . TRBV18 . TRBJ2-5
CASSLGSSPGELFF TGTGCCAGCAGTCTGGGTAGCTCTCCCGGGGAGCTGTTTTTT . TRBV7-9 . TRBJ2-2
CASSQDVGGRTDTQYF TGTGCCAGCAGCCAAGATGTCGGGGGGCGCACAGATACGCAGTATTTT . TRBV14 . TRBJ2-3
CASSVGGTPLTNEQFF TGTGCCAGCAGCGTAGGTGGAACGCCGTTGACCAATGAGCAGTTCTTC . TRBV9 . TRBJ2-1
CASSPGLADYNEQFF TGTGCCAGCAGCCCGGGACTAGCGGACTACAATGAGCAGTTCTTC TRBD2 TRBV14 . TRBJ2-1
CASSHRGSYEQYF TGTGCCAGCAGCCACAGGGGTTCTTACGAGCAGTACTTC TRBD1 TRBV7-9 few TRBJ2-7
CASSSRSIAYNEQFF TGTGCCAGCAGCTCTAGAAGTATCGCCTACAATGAGCAGTTCTTC . TRBV7-8 . TRBJ2-1
CASSLFGTDTQYF TGTGCCAGCAGTTTATTTGGCACAGATACGCAGTATTTT . TRBV27 . TRBJ2-3
CASSVGGAPRYNEQFF TGTGCCAGCAGCGTGGGGGGGGCCCCCCGATACAATGAGCAGTTCTTC . TRBV9 . TRBJ2-1
CASSLTGGPNQPQHF TGTGCCAGCAGCCTAACAGGGGGCCCCAATCAGCCCCAGCATTTT TRBD1 TRBV5-5 . TRBJ1-5
CASSQEPAESSYEQYF TGTGCCAGCAGCCAAGAGCCAGCGGAGAGCTCCTACGAGCAGTACTTC . TRBV4-2 . TRBJ2-7
CASQLGESYNEQFF TGTGCCAGCCAGCTTGGGGAGTCCTACAATGAGCAGTTCTTC . TRBV19 few TRBJ2-1
CATSVSNEQFF TGTGCCACCAGCGTCAGCAATGAGCAGTTCTTC . TRBV15 . TRBJ2-1
CASSPWGEEQYF TGTGCCAGTAGCCCATGGGGTGAAGAGCAGTACTTC . TRBV19 . TRBJ2-7
CAISFDRDLYGYTF TGTGCCATCAGTTTCGACAGGGACCTCTATGGCTACACCTTC TRBD1 TRBV10-3 few TRBJ1-2
CASSESNQPQHF TGTGCCAGCAGTGAATCGAATCAGCCCCAGCATTTT . TRBV2 . TRBJ1-5